The sequence of this T cell receptor beta chain was determined in a study of T cell responses to AZD1222 COVID-19 vaccine. Some clones are missing from TCRdb's copy, which holds only in-frame ones; the method was immunoSEQ multiplex PCR. The table lists 150,000 to 200,000 clones, approximately 90% of them singletons, with approximately 0.98% in the top ten. The CDR3 loop spans 15 amino acids. Unmatched junction bases numbered 10, after V lost 4 bases and J lost 6 bases. Germline lookup yields CDR1 SGHRS and CDR2 YFSETQ. As concerns this clone: Its antigen is currently unknown.

General observations from the study: The reported proportion of spike-specific TCRs targeting unmutated variant regions was nearly half. Spike-specific TCR breadth and depth grew following two AZD1222 doses. Spike was spanned by vaccine-associated CD4 TCRs, with dominance at 160-218 and 743-854.

The source of this sequence is an adult in good health. The chain employs TRBV5-1 and TRBJ2-1, with 7 bases that match TRBD1. Sequencing was performed on peripheral blood, taken on day 0 of AZD1222 vaccination. CDR3 nucleotides: TGCGCCAGCAGCACAAACGACAGGGAGACCAATGAGCAGTTCTTC. Its translation is CASSTNDRETNEQFF. Full variable domain (outside the CDR3, taken from reference TRBV5-1 and TRBJ2-1): KAGVTQTPRYLIKTRGQQVTLSCSPISGHRSVSWYQQTPGQGLQFLFEYFSETQRNKGNFPGRFSGRQFSNSRSEMNVSTLELGDSALYLCASSTNDRETNEQFFGPGTRLTVL.